A selection of T cell receptor beta chains follows, all from one sample in a study of blood T cell repertoires in COVID-19. TCRdb keeps only in-frame clones here, not all; method: immunoSEQ multiplex PCR. The sample lists around 190,000 clones, roughly 79% occurring once. The specimen sequenced was peripheral blood. All receptors come from a woman aged 40 to 49 with COVID-19, enrolled during active disease. Each CDR3 is given with its conserved first and last residue. Fields, in order: clone size, J gene, V gene, D gene, CDR3 protein, CDR3 DNA. A D gene is named only where the DNA matches it firmly. The size field is filled for only some rows; it gives once, few, many or a size class.

size: .
J: TRBJ1-2
V: TRBV29-1
D: .
CDR3: CSVDRGAGYTF
DNA: TGCAGCGTTGATAGGGGCGCTGGCTACACCTTC

size: once
J: TRBJ2-3
V: TRBV15
D: .
CDR3: CATSRSGDTQYF
DNA: TGTGCCACCAGCAGATCGGGGGATACGCAGTATTTT

size: many
J: TRBJ2-3
V: TRBV6-5
D: .
CDR3: CASSSLGTDTQYF
DNA: TGTGCCAGCAGTTCTTTAGGCACAGATACGCAGTATTTT

size: .
J: TRBJ1-2
V: TRBV13
D: .
CDR3: CASSPPGEDGYTF
DNA: TGTGCCAGCAGCCCTCCGGGTGAAGATGGCTACACCTTC

size: .
J: TRBJ2-3
V: TRBV2
D: .
CDR3: CASSEGWALATDTQYF
DNA: TGTGCCAGCAGTGAAGGGTGGGCACTAGCAACAGATACGCAGTATTTT

size: .
J: TRBJ1-2
V: TRBV11-2
D: .
CDR3: CASSQGLSRGGSHGYTF
DNA: TGTGCCAGCAGCCAGGGGCTTTCGAGAGGGGGAAGTCATGGCTACACCTTC

size: .
J: TRBJ1-5
V: TRBV2
D: TRBD1
CDR3: CASRTGGGGNQPQHF
DNA: TGTGCCAGCAGGACAGGGGGTGGTGGCAATCAGCCCCAGCATTTT

size: .
J: TRBJ1-5
V: TRBV28
D: .
CDR3: CASSIDSNNQPQHF
DNA: TGTGCCAGCAGCATAGACAGTAACAATCAGCCCCAGCATTTT

size: .
J: TRBJ1-1
V: TRBV19
D: .
CDR3: CASSIDRGDTEAFF
DNA: TGTGCCAGTAGTATAGATCGGGGGGACACTGAAGCTTTCTTT

size: .
J: TRBJ2-7
V: TRBV20-1
D: .
CDR3: CSASVLYEQYF
DNA: TGCAGTGCTAGTGTTCTCTACGAGCAGTACTTC

size: .
J: TRBJ2-1
V: TRBV27
D: TRBD1
CDR3: CASALTGLAATEQFF
DNA: TGTGCCAGCGCATTGACAGGGTTGGCCGCCACTGAGCAGTTCTTC